Given below is one TCR beta chain in context. This specimen belongs to a study of cytomegalovirus exposure and HLA in healthy donors. This PCR relied on a set of 60 Vbeta primers and 13 Jbeta primers. Measured with immunoSEQ multiplex PCR; TCRdb has only the in-frame clones, and not every one. Of 120,000 to 150,000 clones detected, approximately 91% appear once; the ten largest clones hold about 0.51%. Trimming took 4 bases from V and 4 from J; bases not matched to a gene: 13. Germline-derived CDR1 and CDR2 are SGHRS and YFSETQ. This CDR3 is built from 16 residues. The clonotype comes from a middle-aged woman in good health and CMV-seronegative. Sequenced input: PBMCs. This chain links TRBV5-1 with TRBJ2-5; 7 bases map to TRBD2. CDR3 amino acids: CASSLAAGLGPETQYF. CDR3 bases: TGCGCCAGCAGCCTGGCAGCGGGGCTGGGTCCAGAGACCCAGTACTTC. Complete variable domain (other parts from reference TRBV5-1 and TRBJ2-5): KAGVTQTPRYLIKTRGQQVTLSCSPISGHRSVSWYQQTPGQGLQFLFEYFSETQRNKGNFPGRFSGRQFSNSRSEMNVSTLELGDSALYLCASSLAAGLGPETQYFGPGTRLLVL.